This note documents a single T cell receptor (beta chain) sequence. Antigen: not known. Profiled with immunoSEQ multiplex PCR; TCRdb holds only in-frame clones, not every one. The table records about 120,000 clones, roughly 89% of them present only once. It was second doses at about 4 or about 12 weeks that were pooled. This sample was included in a study of T cell responses to AZD1222 COVID-19 vaccine. Study-wide results and caveats: Females made up more of the donors, who were largely white British, and clonal diversity may have come out too low.

The CDR3 sequence is 16 residues long. V trimming: 1 base; J trimming: 1 base; junction bases outside the gene matches: 2. Germline V CDR1 and CDR2: LGHDT, YNNKEL (reference sequence). Sequenced here: peripheral blood, sampled 28 days after the second AZD1222 dose. The V and J genes are TRBV3-1 (or the pseudogene TRBV3-2) and TRBJ2-1; 9 positions agree with TRBD2. This receptor was taken from an adult who received the AZD1222 COVID-19 vaccine. In DNA form, the CDR3 reads TGTGCCAGCAGCCAAGGACTAGCGGTATCCTACAATGAGCAGTTCTTC. It encodes CASSQGLAVSYNEQFF.